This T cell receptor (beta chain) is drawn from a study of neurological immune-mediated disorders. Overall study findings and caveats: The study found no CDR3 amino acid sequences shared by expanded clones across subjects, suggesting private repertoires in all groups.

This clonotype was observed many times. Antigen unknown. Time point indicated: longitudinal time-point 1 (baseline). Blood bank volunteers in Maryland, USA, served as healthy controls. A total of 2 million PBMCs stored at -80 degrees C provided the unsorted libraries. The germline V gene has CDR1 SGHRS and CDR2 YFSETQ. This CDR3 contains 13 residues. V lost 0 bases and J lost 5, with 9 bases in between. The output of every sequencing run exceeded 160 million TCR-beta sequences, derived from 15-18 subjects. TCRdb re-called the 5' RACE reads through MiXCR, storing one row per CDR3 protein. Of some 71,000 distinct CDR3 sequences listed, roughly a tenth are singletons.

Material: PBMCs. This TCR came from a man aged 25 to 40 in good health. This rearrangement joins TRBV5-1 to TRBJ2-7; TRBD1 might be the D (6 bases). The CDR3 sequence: CASSLGQENEQYF. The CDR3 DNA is TGCGCCAGCAGCTTGGGACAGGAAAACGAGCAGTACTTC.